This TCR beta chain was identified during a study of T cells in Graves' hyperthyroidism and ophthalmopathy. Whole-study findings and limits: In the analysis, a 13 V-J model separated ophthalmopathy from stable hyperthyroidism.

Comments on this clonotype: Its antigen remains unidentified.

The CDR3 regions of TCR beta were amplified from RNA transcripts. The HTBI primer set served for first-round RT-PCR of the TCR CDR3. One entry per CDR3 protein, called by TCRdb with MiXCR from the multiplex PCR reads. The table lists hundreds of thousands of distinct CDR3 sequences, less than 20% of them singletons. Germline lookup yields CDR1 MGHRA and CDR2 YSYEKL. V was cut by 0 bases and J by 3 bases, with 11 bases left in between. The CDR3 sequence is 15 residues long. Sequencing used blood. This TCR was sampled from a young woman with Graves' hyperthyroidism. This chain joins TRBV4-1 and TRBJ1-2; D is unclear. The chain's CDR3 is CASSQDSAEDYGYTF. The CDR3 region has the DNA TGCGCCAGCAGCCAAGATTCGGCTGAGGACTATGGCTACACCTTC.